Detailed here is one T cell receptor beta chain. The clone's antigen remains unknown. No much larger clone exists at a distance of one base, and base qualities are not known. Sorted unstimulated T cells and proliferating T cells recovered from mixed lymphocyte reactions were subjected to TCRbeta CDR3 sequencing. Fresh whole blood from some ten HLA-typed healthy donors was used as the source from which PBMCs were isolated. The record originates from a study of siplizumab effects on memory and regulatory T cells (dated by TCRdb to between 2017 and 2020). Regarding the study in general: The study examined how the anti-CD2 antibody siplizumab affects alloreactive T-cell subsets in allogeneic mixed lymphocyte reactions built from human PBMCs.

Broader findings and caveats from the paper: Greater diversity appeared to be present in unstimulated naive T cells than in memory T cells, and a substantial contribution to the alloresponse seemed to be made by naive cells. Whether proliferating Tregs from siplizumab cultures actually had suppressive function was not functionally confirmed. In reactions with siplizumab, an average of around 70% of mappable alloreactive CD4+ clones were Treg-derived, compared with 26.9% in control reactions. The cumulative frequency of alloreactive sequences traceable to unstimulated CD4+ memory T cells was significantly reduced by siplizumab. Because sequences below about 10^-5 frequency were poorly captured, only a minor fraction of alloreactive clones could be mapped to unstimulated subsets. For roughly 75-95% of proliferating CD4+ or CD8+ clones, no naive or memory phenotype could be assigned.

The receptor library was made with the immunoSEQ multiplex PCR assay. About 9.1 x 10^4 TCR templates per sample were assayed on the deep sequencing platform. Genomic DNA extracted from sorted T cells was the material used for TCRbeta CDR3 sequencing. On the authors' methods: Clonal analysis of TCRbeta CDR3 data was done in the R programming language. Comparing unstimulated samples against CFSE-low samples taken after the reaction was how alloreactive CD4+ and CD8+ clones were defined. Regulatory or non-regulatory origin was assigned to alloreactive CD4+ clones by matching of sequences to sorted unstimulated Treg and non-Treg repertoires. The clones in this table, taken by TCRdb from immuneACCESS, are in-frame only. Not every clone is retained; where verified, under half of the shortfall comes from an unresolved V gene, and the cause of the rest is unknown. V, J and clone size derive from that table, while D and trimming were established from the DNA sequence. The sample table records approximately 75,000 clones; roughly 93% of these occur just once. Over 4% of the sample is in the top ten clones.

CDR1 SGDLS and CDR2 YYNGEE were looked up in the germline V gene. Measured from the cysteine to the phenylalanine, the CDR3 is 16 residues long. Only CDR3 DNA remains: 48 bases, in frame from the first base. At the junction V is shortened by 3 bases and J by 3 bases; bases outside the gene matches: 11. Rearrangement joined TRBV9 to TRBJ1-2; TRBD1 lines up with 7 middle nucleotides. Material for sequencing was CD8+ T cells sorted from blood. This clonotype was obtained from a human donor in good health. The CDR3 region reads CASSASGRQGDYGYTF. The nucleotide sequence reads TGTGCCAGCAGCGCCTCTGGCAGACAGGGAGACTATGGCTACACCTTC.